This T cell receptor (beta chain) stems from a study of blood T cell repertoires in COVID-19. About the research overall: Samples came from the United States, Italy and Spain, spanning acute and convalescent COVID-19.

In the study's own analysis: The authors estimated nucleated cell counts from reference gene primer amplification. Only in-frame clones appear in the TCRdb table, and some are missing; sequencing was by immunoSEQ multiplex PCR. V and J calls and clone size follow that table, whereas D and trimming were derived from the DNA. The sample includes some 170,000 clones, 60% to 85% of them seen just once. The CDR3 runs to 16 residues. Germline CDR1 SGHRS, CDR2 YFSETQ. J gave up 1 base and V 3 bases, and 10 bases lay outside the gene matches. The chain recombines TRBV5-1 with TRBJ2-7; 7 bases are shared with TRBD1. Sequencing was carried out using peripheral blood. The receptor was isolated from a man in his sixties with acute or convalescent COVID-19. CDR3 amino acids: CASSSRTGELSYEQYF. The CDR3 nucleotides read TGCGCCAGCAGCTCCCGAACAGGGGAATTATCCTACGAGCAGTACTTC.